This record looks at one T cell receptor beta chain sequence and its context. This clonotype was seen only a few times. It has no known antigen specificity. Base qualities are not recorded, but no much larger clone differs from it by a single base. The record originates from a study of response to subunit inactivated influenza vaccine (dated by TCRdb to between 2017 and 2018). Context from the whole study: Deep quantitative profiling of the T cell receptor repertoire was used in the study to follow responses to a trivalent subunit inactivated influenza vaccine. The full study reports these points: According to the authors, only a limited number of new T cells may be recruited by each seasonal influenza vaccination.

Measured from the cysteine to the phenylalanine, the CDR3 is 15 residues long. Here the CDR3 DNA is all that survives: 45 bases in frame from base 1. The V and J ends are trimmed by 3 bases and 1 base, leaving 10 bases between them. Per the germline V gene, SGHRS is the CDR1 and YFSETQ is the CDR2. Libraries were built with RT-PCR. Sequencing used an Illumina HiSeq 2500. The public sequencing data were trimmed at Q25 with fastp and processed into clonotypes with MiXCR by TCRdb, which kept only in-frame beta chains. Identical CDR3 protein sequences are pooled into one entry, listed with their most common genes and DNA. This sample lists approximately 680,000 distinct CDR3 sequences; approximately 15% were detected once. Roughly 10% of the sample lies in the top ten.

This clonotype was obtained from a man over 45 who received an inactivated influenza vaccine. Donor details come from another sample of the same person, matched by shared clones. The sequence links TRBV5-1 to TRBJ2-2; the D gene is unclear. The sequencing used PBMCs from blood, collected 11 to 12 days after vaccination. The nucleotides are TGCGCCAGCAGCTCGCACAACCTGAACACCGGGGAGCTGTTTTTT. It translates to CASSSHNLNTGELFF.